This TCR beta chain was sequenced in a study of metastatic and nonmetastatic thyroid tumors. On the study more broadly: The study looked at repertoires side by side in blood and in tumor or nodule tissue from malignant and benign thyroid patients. Study findings and constraints: The study reportedly found significantly higher TCR beta diversity in malignant thyroid tumors than benign nodules, in blood and tumor.

Note on this clone: The antigen is not known. Different DNA sequences within this sample yield the same CDR3.

In the source study's methods: CDR3 was compared across clinicopathological groups, and the resulting differences were used to build a distant-metastasis classifier for papillary thyroid cancer. With MiXCR, TCRdb called clones anew from the PCR reads. These V and J calls originate from TCRdb's pipeline instead of the authors' own analysis. The sample holds approximately 19,000 clones, 37% seen once. Patients underwent thyroid surgery, and none had received any treatment before it. This CDR3 has 15 amino acids. Trimming stripped 1 base from V and 2 bases from J, with 11 bases between. Germline CDR1 SGHTA, CDR2 FQGNSA.

This TCR came from a female donor with papillary thyroid cancer or a benign thyroid nodule (not recorded which). Some clones in this sample may be carry-over from other donors' samples. Sequenced material: tumor tissue. The chain joins TRBV7-2 to TRBJ1-2; D gene ambiguous. The CDR3: CASSLGQTGNYGYTF. CDR3 nucleotide sequence: TGTGCCAGCAGCTTAGGACAAACGGGAAACTATGGCTACACCTTC.